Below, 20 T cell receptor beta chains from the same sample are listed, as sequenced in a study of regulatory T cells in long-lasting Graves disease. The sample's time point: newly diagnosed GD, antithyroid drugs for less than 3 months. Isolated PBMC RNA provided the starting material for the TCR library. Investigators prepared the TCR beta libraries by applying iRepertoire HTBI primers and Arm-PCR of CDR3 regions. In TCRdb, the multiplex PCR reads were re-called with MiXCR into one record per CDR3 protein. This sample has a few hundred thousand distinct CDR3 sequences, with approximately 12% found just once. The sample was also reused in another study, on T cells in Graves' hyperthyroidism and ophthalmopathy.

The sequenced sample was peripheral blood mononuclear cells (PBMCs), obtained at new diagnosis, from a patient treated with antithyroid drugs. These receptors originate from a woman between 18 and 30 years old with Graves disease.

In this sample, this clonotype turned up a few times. CDR3 sequence (DNA): TGTGCCAGCAGTACCCGTTACAATGAGCAGTTCTTC. Its translation: CASSTRYNEQFF. This chain joins TRBV28 and TRBJ2-1, with D uncertain. The CDR3 is made up of 12 amino acids. V lost 5 bases to trimming and J lost 4 bases, with 6 bases between them. Per germline, CDR1 MDHEN and CDR2 SYDVKM.

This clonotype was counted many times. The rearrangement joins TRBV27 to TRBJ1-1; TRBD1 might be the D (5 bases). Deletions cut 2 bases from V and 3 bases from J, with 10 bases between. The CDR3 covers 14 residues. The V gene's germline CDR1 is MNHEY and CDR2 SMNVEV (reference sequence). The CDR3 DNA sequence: TGTGCCAGCAGTTTACTGGGGCATGACACTGAAGCTTTCTTT. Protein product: CASSLLGHDTEAFF.

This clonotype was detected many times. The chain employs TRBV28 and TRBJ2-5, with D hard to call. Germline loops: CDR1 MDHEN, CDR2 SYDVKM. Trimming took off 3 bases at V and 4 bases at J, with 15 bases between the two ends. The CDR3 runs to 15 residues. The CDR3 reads CASSLGIGVVETQYF. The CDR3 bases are TGTGCCAGCAGTTTGGGGATTGGGGTGGTAGAGACCCAGTACTTC. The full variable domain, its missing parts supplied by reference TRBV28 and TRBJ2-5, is DVKVTQSSRYLVKRTGEKVFLECVQDMDHENMFWYRQDPGLGLRLIYFSYDVKMKEKGDIPEGYSVSREKKERFSLILESASTNQTSMYLCASSLGIGVVETQYFGPGTRLLVL.

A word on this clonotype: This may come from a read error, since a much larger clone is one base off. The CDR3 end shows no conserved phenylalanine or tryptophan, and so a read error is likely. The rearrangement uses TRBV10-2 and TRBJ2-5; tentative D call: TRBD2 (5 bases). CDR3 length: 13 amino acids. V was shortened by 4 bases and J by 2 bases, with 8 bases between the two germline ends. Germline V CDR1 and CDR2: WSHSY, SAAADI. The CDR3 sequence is CASSGGIQETQYL. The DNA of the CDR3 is TGCGCCAGCAGTGGAGGGATTCAAGAGACCCAGTACCTC.

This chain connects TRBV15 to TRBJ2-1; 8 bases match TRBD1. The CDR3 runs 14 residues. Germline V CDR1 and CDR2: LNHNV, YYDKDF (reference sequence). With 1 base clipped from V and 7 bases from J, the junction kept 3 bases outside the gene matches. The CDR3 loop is CATSRVYRGNEQFF. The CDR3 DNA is TGTGCCACCAGCAGAGTCTACAGGGGGAATGAGCAGTTCTTC.

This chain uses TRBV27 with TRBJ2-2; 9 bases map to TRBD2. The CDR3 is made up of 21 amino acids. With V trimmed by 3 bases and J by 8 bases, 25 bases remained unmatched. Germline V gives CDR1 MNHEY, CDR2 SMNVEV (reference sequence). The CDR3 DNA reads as TGTGCCAGCAGTTTGCCGACCCAAAATATCGGCGGGAGGGTCAAGCTTGGGGAGCTGTTTTTT. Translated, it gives CASSLPTQNIGGRVKLGELFF.

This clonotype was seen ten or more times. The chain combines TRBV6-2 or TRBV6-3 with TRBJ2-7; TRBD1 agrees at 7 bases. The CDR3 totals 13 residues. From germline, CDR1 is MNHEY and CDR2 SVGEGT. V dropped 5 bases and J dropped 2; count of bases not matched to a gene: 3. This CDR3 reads CASSRDSPYEQYF. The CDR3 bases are TGTGCCAGCAGTCGGGACAGCCCCTACGAGCAGTACTTC.

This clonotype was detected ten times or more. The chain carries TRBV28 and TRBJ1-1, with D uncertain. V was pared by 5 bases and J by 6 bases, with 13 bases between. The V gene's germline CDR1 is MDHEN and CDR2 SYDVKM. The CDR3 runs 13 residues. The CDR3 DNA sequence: TGTGCCAGCAGTCCATCTGGTGACGCTGAAGCTTTCTTT. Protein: CASSPSGDAEAFF.

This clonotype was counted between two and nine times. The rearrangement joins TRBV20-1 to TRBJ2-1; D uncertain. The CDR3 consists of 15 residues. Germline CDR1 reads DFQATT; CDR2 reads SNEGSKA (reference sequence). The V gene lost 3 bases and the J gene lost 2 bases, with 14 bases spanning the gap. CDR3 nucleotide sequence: TGCAGTGCTAGGATATTAAAGACAACCTACAATGAGCAGTTCTTC. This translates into CSARILKTTYNEQFF.

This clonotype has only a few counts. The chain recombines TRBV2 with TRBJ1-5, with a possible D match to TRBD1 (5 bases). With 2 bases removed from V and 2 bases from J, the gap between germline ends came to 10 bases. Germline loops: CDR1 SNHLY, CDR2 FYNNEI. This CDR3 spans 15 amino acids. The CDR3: CASSEWGGGNQPQHF. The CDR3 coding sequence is TGTGCCAGCAGTGAATGGGGCGGCGGCAATCAGCCCCAGCATTTT. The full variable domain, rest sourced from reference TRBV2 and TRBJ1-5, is EPEVTQTPSHQVTQMGQEVILRCVPISNHLYFYWYRQILGQKVEFLVSFYNNEISEKSEIFDDQFSVERPDGSNFTLKIRSTKLEDSAMYFCASSEWGGGNQPQHFGDGTRLSIL.

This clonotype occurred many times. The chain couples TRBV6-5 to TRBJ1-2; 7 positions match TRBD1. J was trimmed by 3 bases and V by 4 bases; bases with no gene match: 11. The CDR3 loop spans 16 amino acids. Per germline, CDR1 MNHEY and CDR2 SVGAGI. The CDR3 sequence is CASSFIRTGPDYGYTF. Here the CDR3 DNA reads TGTGCCAGCAGTTTTATACGGACAGGTCCAGACTATGGCTACACCTTC.

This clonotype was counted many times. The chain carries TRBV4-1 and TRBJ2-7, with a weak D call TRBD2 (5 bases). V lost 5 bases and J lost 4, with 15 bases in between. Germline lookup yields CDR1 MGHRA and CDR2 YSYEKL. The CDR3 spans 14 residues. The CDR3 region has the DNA TGCGCCAGCAGCTCCCGGGCGGGCGCGTACGAGCAGTACGTC. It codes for CASSSRAGAYEQYV.

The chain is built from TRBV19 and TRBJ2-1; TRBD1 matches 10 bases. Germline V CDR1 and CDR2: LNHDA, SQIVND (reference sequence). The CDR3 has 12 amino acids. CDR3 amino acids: CAAGQGVNEQFF. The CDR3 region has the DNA TGTGCGGCCGGACAGGGGGTCAATGAGCAGTTCTTC.

The CDR3, as DNA: TGTGCCAGCAGTTTATCGAGCGGGACAGGTCGAGCCCAGCATTTT. This translates into CASSLSSGTGRAQHF. The V and J genes are TRBV27 and TRBJ1-5; 8 bases are a match to TRBD1. The CDR3 covers 15 residues. Germline V gives CDR1 MNHEY, CDR2 SMNVEV (reference sequence). V shed 0 bases, J shed 11 bases, and the junction held 9 bases outside the gene matches.

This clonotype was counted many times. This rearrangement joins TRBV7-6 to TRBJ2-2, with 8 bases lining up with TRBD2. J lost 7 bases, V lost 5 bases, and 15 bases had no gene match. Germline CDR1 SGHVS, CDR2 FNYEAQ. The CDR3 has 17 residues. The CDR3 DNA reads TGTGCCAGCAGCCCCACTGTCCGGGGGGGAGAGTACGGGGAGCTGTTTTTT. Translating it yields CASSPTVRGGEYGELFF.

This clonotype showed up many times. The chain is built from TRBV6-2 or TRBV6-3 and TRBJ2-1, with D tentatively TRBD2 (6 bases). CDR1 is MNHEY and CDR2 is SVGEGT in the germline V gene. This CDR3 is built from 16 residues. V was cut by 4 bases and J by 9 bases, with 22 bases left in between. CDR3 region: CASSSRLAGTGGEQFF. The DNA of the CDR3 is TGTGCCAGCAGTTCCCGACTCGCGGGGACCGGGGGTGAGCAGTTCTTC.

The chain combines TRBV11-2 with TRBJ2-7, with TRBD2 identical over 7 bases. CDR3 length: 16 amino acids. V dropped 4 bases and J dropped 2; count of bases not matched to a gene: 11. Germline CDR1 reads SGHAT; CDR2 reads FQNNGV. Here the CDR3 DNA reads TGTGCCAGCAGCTCGAGGTTAGCGGGTGATACCTACGAGCAGTACTTC. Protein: CASSSRLAGDTYEQYF.

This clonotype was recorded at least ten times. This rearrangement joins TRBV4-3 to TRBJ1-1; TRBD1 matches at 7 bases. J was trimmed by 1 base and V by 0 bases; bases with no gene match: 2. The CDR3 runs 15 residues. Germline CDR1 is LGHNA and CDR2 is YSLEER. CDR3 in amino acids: CASSQEGQPNTEAFF. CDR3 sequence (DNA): TGCGCCAGCAGCCAAGAGGGACAGCCGAACACTGAAGCTTTCTTT.

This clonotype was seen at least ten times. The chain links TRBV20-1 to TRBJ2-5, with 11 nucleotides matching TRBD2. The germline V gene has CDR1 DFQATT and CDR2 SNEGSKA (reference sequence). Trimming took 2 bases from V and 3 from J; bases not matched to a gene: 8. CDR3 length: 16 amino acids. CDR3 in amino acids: CSARITGTSGEETQYF. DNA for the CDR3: TGCAGTGCTAGAATTACTGGGACTAGCGGCGAAGAGACCCAGTACTTC.

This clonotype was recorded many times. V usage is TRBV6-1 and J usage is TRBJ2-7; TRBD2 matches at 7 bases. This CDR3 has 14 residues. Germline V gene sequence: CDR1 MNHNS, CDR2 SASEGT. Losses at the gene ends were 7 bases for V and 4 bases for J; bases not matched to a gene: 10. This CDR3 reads CASIAGREKYEQYV. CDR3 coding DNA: TGTGCCAGCATCGCAGGGCGGGAGAAATACGAGCAGTACGTC.